The 25 T cell receptor beta chains in this list originate from one sample, sequenced in a study of shared clonotypes between healthy human individuals. Measured with immunoSEQ multiplex PCR; TCRdb has only the in-frame clones, and not every one. The data contain about 460,000 clones, roughly 80% of them singletons. The specimen sequenced was PBMCs. These receptors were obtained from a woman aged 40 to 50 in good health. Some clones in this sample may be carry-over from other donors' samples.

This rearrangement joins TRBV2 to TRBJ2-1; perhaps TRBD1 as D (6 bases). Germline values: CDR1 SNHLY, CDR2 FYNNEI. The CDR3 loop spans 12 amino acids. Trimming pared 5 bases from V and 9 bases from J, leaving 11 bases between. The CDR3 sequence is CASSSGAGEQFF. The CDR3 DNA follows: TGTGCCAGCAGTTCAGGGGCCGGTGAGCAGTTCTTC. The variable domain in full, with the rest retrieved from reference TRBV2 and TRBJ2-1, is EPEVTQTPSHQVTQMGQEVILRCVPISNHLYFYWYRQILGQKVEFLVSFYNNEISEKSEIFDDQFSVERPDGSNFTLKIRSTKLEDSAMYFCASSSGAGEQFFGPGTRLTVL.

The chain uses TRBV6-6 and TRBJ2-7; perhaps D is TRBD1 or TRBD2 (5 bases each). The CDR3 spans 16 residues. Looked up from germline, CDR1 is MNHNY and CDR2 is SVGAGI (reference sequence). With 1 base removed from V and 2 bases from J, the gap between germline ends came to 15 bases. In DNA form, the CDR3 reads TGTGCCAGCAGTTACTTGGGGGTAACCAGGACCTACGAGCAGTACTTC. It encodes CASSYLGVTRTYEQYF.

V and J are TRBV4-2 and TRBJ2-7; 9 bases are shared with TRBD2. Trimming at V came to 4 bases and at J to 5 bases, leaving 9 bases not matched to a gene. This CDR3 region has 15 residues. CDR1 is LGHNA, CDR2 YNFKEQ, per germline. The CDR3 region is CASSRAGAGGHEQYF. For the CDR3, the DNA is TGTGCCAGCAGCCGCGCTGGAGCGGGAGGCCACGAGCAGTACTTC.

The chain joins TRBV10-3 to TRBJ2-3, with TRBD1 as a possible D gene (6 bases). Germline V gives CDR1 ENHRY, CDR2 SYGVKD. Trimming pared 6 bases from V and 0 bases from J, leaving 10 bases between. The length of the CDR3 is 14 residues. CDR3 loop: CAIRGATSTDTQYF. The CDR3 bases are TGTGCCATCAGGGGGGCGACTAGCACAGATACGCAGTATTTT.

The chain couples TRBV5-1 to TRBJ2-4; the D gene could be TRBD1 or TRBD2 (5 bases each). The V gene lost 1 base and the J gene lost 0 bases, with 17 bases spanning the gap. Per germline, CDR1 SGHRS and CDR2 YFSETQ. CDR3 length: 18 residues. CDR3 DNA sequence: TGCGCCAGCAGCTTGTACGGGGCCGGAATGGAAGCCAAAAACATTCAGTACTTC. Translated, it gives CASSLYGAGMEAKNIQYF.

This clone was seen only a few times. The V call is TRBV6-4, the J call TRBJ2-3, with 9 bases matching TRBD1. V lost 6 bases and J lost 2; bases outside the gene matches: 3. This CDR3 is 14 amino acids long. Germline V gene sequence: CDR1 MRHNA, CDR2 SNTAGT. The DNA of the CDR3 is TGTGCCAGCAGCCGGGACAGGGACACAGATACGCAGTATTTT. As protein: CASSRDRDTDTQYF.

Notes on this clone: Different DNA sequences within this sample yield the same CDR3. The chain has TRBV18 and TRBJ2-7; 9 bases are shared with TRBD1. The CDR3 loop spans 14 amino acids. Trimming took 7 bases from V and 5 from J; bases not matched to a gene: 9. The V gene's germline CDR1 is KGHSH and CDR2 LQKENI. In DNA form, the CDR3 reads TGTGCCAGCTTCCCGACAGGGGGGAGTGACGAGCAGTACTTC. Its protein product is CASFPTGGSDEQYF.

This chain joins TRBV29-1 and TRBJ2-3; perhaps TRBD1 as D (5 bases). Germline lookup yields CDR1 SQVTM and CDR2 ANQGSEA. The CDR3 contains 15 residues. Deletions cut 4 bases from V and 2 bases from J, with 16 bases between. The CDR3 bases are TGCAGCGTTGTGAACCCACAGGCACACACAGATACGCAGTATTTT. Translated, it gives CSVVNPQAHTDTQYF.

The CDR3 here is CASSSGLVPYEQYF. The CDR3 bases are TGTGCCAGCAGCTCGGGACTAGTTCCCTACGAGCAGTACTTC. The rearrangement links TRBV28 to TRBJ2-7, with 8 bases matching TRBD2. CDR1 and CDR2 from the germline V gene are MDHEN and SYDVKM. This CDR3 contains 14 residues. The trim removed 6 bases at V and 2 bases at J, leaving 6 bases unmatched.

V and J are TRBV5-6 and TRBJ1-2, with 7 bases fitting TRBD1. The J segment lost 4 bases and the V segment lost 0 bases, leaving 3 bases of the junction unmatched. Germline loops: CDR1 SGHDT, CDR2 YYEEEE. CDR3 length: 14 amino acids. The CDR3, as DNA: TGTGCCAGCAGCTTGGGACAGGGATTCTATGGCTACACCTTC. This codes for CASSLGQGFYGYTF.

V gene TRBV30 combines with J gene TRBJ1-4, with TRBD1 as a possible D gene (6 bases). The germline gives CDR1 GTSNPN, CDR2 SVGIG (reference sequence). The CDR3 has 11 residues. With 5 bases removed from V and 13 bases from J, the gap between germline ends came to 14 bases. For the CDR3, the DNA is TGTGCCTGGGGCGGGGGGCGTACACTGTTTTTT. Translation: CAWGGGRTLFF.

The rearrangement uses TRBV5-1 and TRBJ2-7, with D maybe TRBD2 (6 bases). The CDR3 spans 16 residues. Germline V lookup: CDR1 SGHRS, CDR2 YFSETQ. The ends were cut back, 0 bases at V and 2 bases at J, with 15 bases in the middle. This CDR3 reads CASSLAMRDPPYEQYF. CDR3 nucleotide sequence: TGCGCCAGCAGCTTGGCCATGCGGGACCCCCCCTACGAGCAGTACTTC. The full variable domain, rest sourced from reference TRBV5-1 and TRBJ2-7, is KAGVTQTPRYLIKTRGQQVTLSCSPISGHRSVSWYQQTPGQGLQFLFEYFSETQRNKGNFPGRFSGRQFSNSRSEMNVSTLELGDSALYLCASSLAMRDPPYEQYFGPGTRLTVT.

The table lists this clone with a few counts. This chain joins TRBV4-3 and TRBJ2-1; no reliable D call. V shed 2 bases and J shed 6 bases, with 11 bases lying between them. CDR1 is LGHNA, CDR2 YSLEER, per germline. The CDR3 consists of 14 residues. CDR3 nucleotides: TGCGCCAGCAGCCAATTGGCTATCCCCAATGAGCAGTTCTTC. It translates to CASSQLAIPNEQFF.

This rearrangement joins TRBV5-1 to TRBJ1-1; possible D gene TRBD1, 6 bases. CDR1 is SGHRS and CDR2 is YFSETQ in the germline V gene. V lost 4 bases and J 3 bases, leaving 10 bases between the germline ends. CDR3 length: 13 residues. The CDR3 spells CASSPDSYTEAFF. The CDR3 DNA reads as TGCGCCAGCAGCCCGGACAGCTACACTGAAGCTTTCTTT.

In its sample, this clone was seen a few times. In nucleotides, the CDR3 is TGTGCCACCAGCAGAGCAGCGGTGACCTACAATGAGCAGTTCTTC. Translation: CATSRAAVTYNEQFF. The V and J genes are TRBV15 and TRBJ2-1; possibly TRBD2 for D (5 bases). The CDR3 runs 15 residues. The germline gives CDR1 LNHNV, CDR2 YYDKDF (reference sequence). V dropped 1 base and J dropped 2 bases, with 9 bases sitting between them.

This CDR3 reads CASSLDSTSYEQYF. Here the CDR3 DNA reads TGTGCCAGCAGCTTAGACAGCACCTCCTACGAGCAGTACTTC. The V call is TRBV7-3, the J call TRBJ2-7; possibly TRBD1 for D (5 bases). Germline CDR1 SGHTA, CDR2 FQGTGA. The CDR3 extends over 14 amino acids. V lost 2 bases and J lost 0, with 8 bases in between.

This chain joins TRBV7-2 and TRBJ1-4; no clear D gene. The V gene lost 1 base and the J gene lost 5 bases, with 14 bases spanning the gap. CDR1 is SGHTA and CDR2 is FQGNSA in the germline V gene. This CDR3 comprises 16 residues. Here the CDR3 DNA reads TGTGCCAGCAGCTTAGAGGGTTGGGTACGAAATGAAAAACTGTTTTTT. Translated, it gives CASSLEGWVRNEKLFF.

In this sample, this clone turned up a few times. This chain uses TRBV2 with TRBJ2-2; D is ambiguous. Germline V gene lookup returns CDR1 SNHLY and CDR2 FYNNEI. The CDR3 has 14 amino acids. Trimming removed 7 bases at V and 0 bases at J, with 9 bases between. CDR3 DNA sequence: TGTGCCAGCATCCTCTATCCGAACACCGGGGAGCTGTTTTTT. It is translated as CASILYPNTGELFF.

The chain combines TRBV5-1 with TRBJ2-7; 9 bases fit TRBD2. Germline CDR1 is SGHRS and CDR2 is YFSETQ. The ends lost 4 bases at V and 5 bases at J; junction bases unmatched: 10. The CDR3 runs 15 residues. CDR3 sequence reads: CASSPWTSDANEQYF. CDR3 nucleotides: TGCGCCAGCAGCCCCTGGACTAGCGATGCCAACGAGCAGTACTTC.

V gene TRBV28 combines with J gene TRBJ2-7; 10 bases match TRBD1. CDR1 and CDR2 (germline): MDHEN, SYDVKM. The trim removed 2 bases at V and 4 bases at J, leaving 8 bases unmatched. The CDR3 contains 16 residues. The CDR3 region has the DNA TGTGCCAGCAGTTTAGACAGGGGGCGCCTTAGGTACGAGCAGTACTTC. As protein: CASSLDRGRLRYEQYF.

The chain combines TRBV20-1 with TRBJ2-1; weak D call: TRBD1 (5 bases). Germline V lookup: CDR1 DFQATT, CDR2 SNEGSKA (reference sequence). The CDR3 has 10 residues. V was pared by 4 bases and J by 12 bases, with 10 bases between. The CDR3 sequence: CSAKDITQFF. The CDR3 nucleotides read TGCAGTGCTAAGGACATCACGCAGTTCTTC.

The V call is TRBV7-6, the J call TRBJ2-1, with 14 bases matching TRBD2. CDR1 is SGHVS and CDR2 is FNYEAQ in the germline V gene. This CDR3 region has 16 residues. V trimming: 2 bases; J trimming: 9 bases; junction bases outside the gene matches: 6. The CDR3 reads CASSLRLAGGMGEQFF. CDR3 bases: TGTGCCAGCAGCTTAAGACTAGCGGGAGGGATGGGTGAGCAGTTCTTC.

This chain connects TRBV5-1 to TRBJ2-2; D ambiguous. Germline V gene sequence: CDR1 SGHRS, CDR2 YFSETQ. The CDR3 is 14 residues long. Trimming removed 0 bases at V and 1 base at J, with 4 bases between. CDR3 loop: CASSLVENTGELFF. For the CDR3, the DNA is TGCGCCAGCAGCTTGGTCGAGAACACCGGGGAGCTGTTTTTT.

The gene calls are TRBV27 and TRBJ2-2, with 8 bases lining up with TRBD2. The ends lost 4 bases at V and 5 bases at J; junction bases unmatched: 9. CDR3 size: 16 residues. CDR1 and CDR2 (germline): MNHEY, SMNVEV (reference sequence). CDR3 DNA: TGTGCCAGCAGTTACTCCAGCGGGAGAGGGACCGGGGAGCTGTTTTTT. It codes for CASSYSSGRGTGELFF.

This CDR3 reads CASSQDDRGRTEAFF. The CDR3, as DNA: TGCGCCAGCAGCCAAGATGACAGGGGGAGGACTGAAGCTTTCTTT. The chain recombines TRBV4-3 with TRBJ1-1; 9 nucleotides line up with TRBD1. With V trimmed by 0 bases and J by 5 bases, 4 bases remained unmatched. The germline gives CDR1 LGHNA, CDR2 YSLEER. CDR3 length: 15 amino acids.